The present T cell receptor (beta chain) was sequenced within a study of cytomegalovirus exposure and HLA in healthy donors. The germline V gene encodes CDR1 SNHLY and CDR2 FYNNEI. Trimming cost V 2 bases and J 1 base, with 5 bases left between them. This CDR3 has 13 residues. Comments on this clone: Antigen unknown.

A multiplex PCR was run with 60 Vbeta primers and 13 Jbeta primers. Produced via immunoSEQ multiplex PCR; TCRdb's table is partial and in-frame only. The sample holds over 70,000 clones; 80% are singletons and the top ten take 2% to 2.5%. The study, taken as a whole, reports: The authors confirmed in vitro that a few CMV-associated chains were specific for CMV antigens. Later on, an analysis tied 15,000 or so TCR beta sequences to HLA alleles at 0.05 false discovery rate.

This sequence joins TRBV2 and TRBJ1-1; D gene uncertain. The sample taken for sequencing was PBMCs. The receptor was isolated from a man aged 18 to 30 in good health and CMV-seronegative. The CDR3 loop is CASSEIENTEAFF. DNA of the CDR3: TGTGCCAGCAGTGAAATAGAGAACACTGAAGCTTTCTTT.